This record covers a single T cell receptor beta chain. Its cognate antigen is unknown. Sorted subsets were CFSE-labeled and cultured approximately 5 days with allogeneic dendritic cells. Repertoires were generated with immunoSEQ multiplex PCR, while TCRdb's copy carries only in-frame clones and drops some. This table has roughly 12,000 clones, roughly 89% appearing once. V dropped 4 bases and J dropped 6; count of bases not matched to a gene: 8. The germline gives CDR1 SGHKS, CDR2 YYEKEE (reference sequence). This CDR3 spans 15 amino acids. This record belongs to a study of regulatory dendritic cells for organ transplantation. Across the study: On day 6, the dendritic cells were exposed to LPS. Whole-study findings and limits: Memory CD8+ T cells were the most oligoclonal; naive cells were highly diverse.

The sequencing input was naive CD8+ T cells from blood cultured with dendritic cells. Subset reported: CD45RA+ naive T cells. V and J are TRBV5-5 and TRBJ2-1; 9 bases fit TRBD2. The TCR was taken from a human donor in good health. The DNA of the CDR3 is TGTGCCAGCAGCATTAGCGGGAGATCCGGCAATGAGCAGTTCTTC. This encodes CASSISGRSGNEQFF.